Presented here are 2 T cell receptor beta chains from one specimen sequenced in a study of blood T cell repertoires in COVID-19. Repertoires were generated with immunoSEQ multiplex PCR, while TCRdb's copy carries only in-frame clones and drops some. The table includes about 320,000 clones, about nine tenths detected once. The specimen sequenced was PBMCs or T cells enriched from blood (not recorded which). The receptors here all came from a woman between 18 and 29 years old who had recovered from COVID-19.

This clone appeared a single time. This specimen includes other DNA sequences encoding the same CDR3. The gene calls are TRBV2 and TRBJ1-5, with D perhaps TRBD1 (5 bases). The CDR3 length is 14 residues. Trimming left V 6 bases short and J 0 bases short, with 9 bases between. Germline CDR1 reads SNHLY; CDR2 reads FYNNEI. The CDR3 spells CASRGDSSNQPQHF. In DNA, the CDR3 is TGTGCCAGCAGGGGGGACTCTAGCAATCAGCCCCAGCATTTT.

Comments on this clone: At the DNA level, this CDR3 is encoded by other sequences in the same sample as well. This chain connects TRBV28 to TRBJ1-2; TRBD1 matches 10 bases. Germline assignment: CDR1 MDHEN and CDR2 SYDVKM. The CDR3 spans 14 residues. V dropped 2 bases and J dropped 4; count of bases not matched to a gene: 1. In nucleotides, the CDR3 is TGTGCCAGCAGTTTAGGGACAGGGGTCTATGGCTACACCTTC. As protein: CASSLGTGVYGYTF.